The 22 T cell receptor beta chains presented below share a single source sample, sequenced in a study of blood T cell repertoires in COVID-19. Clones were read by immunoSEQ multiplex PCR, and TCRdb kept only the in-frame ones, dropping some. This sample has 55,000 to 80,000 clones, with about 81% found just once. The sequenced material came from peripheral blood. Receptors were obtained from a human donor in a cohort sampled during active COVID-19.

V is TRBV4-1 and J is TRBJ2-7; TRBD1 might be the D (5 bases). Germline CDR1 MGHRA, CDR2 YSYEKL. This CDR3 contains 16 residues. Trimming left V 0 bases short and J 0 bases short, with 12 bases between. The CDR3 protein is CASSQEPGFPSYEQYF. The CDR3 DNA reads TGCGCCAGCAGCCAAGAACCAGGGTTCCCCTCCTACGAGCAGTACTTC.

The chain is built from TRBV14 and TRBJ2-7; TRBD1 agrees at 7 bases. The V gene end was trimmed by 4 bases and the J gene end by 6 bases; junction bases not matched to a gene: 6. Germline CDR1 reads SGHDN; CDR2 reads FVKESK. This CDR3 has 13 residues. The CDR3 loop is CASSPLDRSEQYF. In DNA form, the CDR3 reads TGTGCCAGCAGCCCCCTGGACAGGTCCGAGCAGTACTTC.

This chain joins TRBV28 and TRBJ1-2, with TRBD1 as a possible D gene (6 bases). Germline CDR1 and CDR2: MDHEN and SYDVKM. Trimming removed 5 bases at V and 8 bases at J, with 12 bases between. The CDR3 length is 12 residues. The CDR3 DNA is TGTGCCAGCAGTACAACAGGGCGCGGCTACACCTTC. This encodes CASSTTGRGYTF.

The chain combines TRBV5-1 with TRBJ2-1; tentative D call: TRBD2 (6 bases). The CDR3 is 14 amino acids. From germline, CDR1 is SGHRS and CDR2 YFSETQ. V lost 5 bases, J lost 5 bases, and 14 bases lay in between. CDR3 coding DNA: TGCGCCAGCAGGGTCGGGGAGGTCCACAATGAGCAGTTCTTC. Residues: CASRVGEVHNEQFF.

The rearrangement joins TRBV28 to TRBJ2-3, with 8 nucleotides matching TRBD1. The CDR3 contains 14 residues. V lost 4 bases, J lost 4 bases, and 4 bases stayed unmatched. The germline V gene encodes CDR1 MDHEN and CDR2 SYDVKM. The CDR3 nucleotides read TGTGCCAGCAGTTCAGGGGGCGAGGCAGATACGCAGTATTTT. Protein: CASSSGGEADTQYF.

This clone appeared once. This CDR3 reads CASSSLTLSTDTQYF. The CDR3 coding sequence is TGTGCCAGCAGTTCTCTGACACTGAGCACAGATACGCAGTATTTT. The chain carries TRBV27 and TRBJ2-3, with unresolved D. Germline V gene data show CDR1 as MNHEY and CDR2 as SMNVEV (reference sequence). This CDR3 region has 15 residues. The V and J ends lost 4 bases and 0 bases respectively, with 11 bases between them.

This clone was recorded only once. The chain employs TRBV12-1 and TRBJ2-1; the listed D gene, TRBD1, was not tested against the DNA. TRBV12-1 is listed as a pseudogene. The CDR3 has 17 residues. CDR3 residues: CASSSRLPPGQDNEQFF. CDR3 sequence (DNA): TGTGCCAGCAGCTCTAGACTCCCCCCAGGGCAGGACAATGAGCAGTTCTTC.

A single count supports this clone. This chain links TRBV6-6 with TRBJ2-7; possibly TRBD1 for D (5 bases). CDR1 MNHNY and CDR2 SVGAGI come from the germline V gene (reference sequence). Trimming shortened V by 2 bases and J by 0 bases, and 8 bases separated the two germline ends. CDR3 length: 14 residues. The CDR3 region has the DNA TGTGCCAGCAGTTACGGTGGGGCCTCCTACGAGCAGTACTTC. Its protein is CASSYGGASYEQYF.

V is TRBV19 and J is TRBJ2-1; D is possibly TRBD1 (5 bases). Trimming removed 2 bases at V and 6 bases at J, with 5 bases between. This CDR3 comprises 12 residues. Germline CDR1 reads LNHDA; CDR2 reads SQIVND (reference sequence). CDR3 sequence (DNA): TGTGCCAGTAGTATACAGGGCAATGAGCAGTTCTTC. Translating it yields CASSIQGNEQFF.

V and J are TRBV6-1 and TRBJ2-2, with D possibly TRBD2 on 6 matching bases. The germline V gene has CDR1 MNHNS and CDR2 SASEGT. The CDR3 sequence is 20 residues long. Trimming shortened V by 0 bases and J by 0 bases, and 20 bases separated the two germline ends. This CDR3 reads CASSEAEEGPLYTNTGELFF. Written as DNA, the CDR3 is TGTGCCAGCAGTGAAGCAGAGGAGGGCCCCTTATACACGAACACCGGGGAGCTGTTTTTT.

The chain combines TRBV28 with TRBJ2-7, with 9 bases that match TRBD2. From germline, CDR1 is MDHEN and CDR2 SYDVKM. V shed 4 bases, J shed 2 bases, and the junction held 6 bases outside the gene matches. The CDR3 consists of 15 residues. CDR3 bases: TGTGCCAGCAGTTCGGCGGGGGGGGGTACCTACGAGCAGTACTTC. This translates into CASSSAGGGTYEQYF.

As DNA, the CDR3 is TGTGCCACCAGTGACAGAAAAGCGGGATCGGCTCAAGATACGCAGTATTTT. It codes for CATSDRKAGSAQDTQYF. The rearrangement uses TRBV24-1 and TRBJ2-3; 7 bases align to TRBD2. Germline lookup yields CDR1 KGHDR and CDR2 SFDVKD. CDR3 length equals 17 residues. Trimming took 4 bases from V and 5 from J; bases not matched to a gene: 14.

In nucleotides, the CDR3 is TGTGCCAGCAGTGAACAGGGGGGAAACATTCAGTACTTC. Translated, it gives CASSEQGGNIQYF. This rearrangement joins TRBV6-1 to TRBJ2-4; D may be TRBD1 (7 bases). V was trimmed by 2 bases and J by 6 bases, leaving 8 bases between them. The germline V gene encodes CDR1 MNHNS and CDR2 SASEGT. The CDR3 length is 13 residues.

The CDR3 sequence is CASSFEAGGPHEQYF. CDR3 nucleotides: TGCGCCAGCAGCTTTGAGGCGGGAGGGCCCCACGAGCAGTACTTC. This chain uses TRBV5-1 with TRBJ2-7; 9 bases match TRBD2. Per the germline V gene, CDR1 is SGHRS and CDR2 is YFSETQ. Trimming removed 2 bases from V and 5 bases from J; junction bases left unmatched: 8. The CDR3 covers 15 residues.

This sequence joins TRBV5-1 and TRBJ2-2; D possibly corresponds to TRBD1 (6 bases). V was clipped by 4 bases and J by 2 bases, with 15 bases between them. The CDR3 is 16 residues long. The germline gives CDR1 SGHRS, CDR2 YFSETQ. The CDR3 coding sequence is TGCGCCAGCAGCCCGAGGACAGATCGTAACACCGGGGAGCTGTTTTTT. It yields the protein CASSPRTDRNTGELFF.

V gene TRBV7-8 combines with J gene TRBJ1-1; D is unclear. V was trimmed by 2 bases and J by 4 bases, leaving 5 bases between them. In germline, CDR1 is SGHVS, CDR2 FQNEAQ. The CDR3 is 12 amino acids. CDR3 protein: CASSLTATEAFF. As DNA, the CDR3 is TGTGCCAGCAGCTTAACAGCCACTGAAGCTTTCTTT.

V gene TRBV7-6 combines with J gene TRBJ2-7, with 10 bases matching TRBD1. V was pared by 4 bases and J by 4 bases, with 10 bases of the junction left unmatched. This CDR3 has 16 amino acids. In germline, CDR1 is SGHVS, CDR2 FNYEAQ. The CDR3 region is CASSSTADRGAYEQYF. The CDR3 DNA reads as TGTGCCAGCAGCTCTACGGCGGACAGGGGGGCTTACGAGCAGTACTTC.

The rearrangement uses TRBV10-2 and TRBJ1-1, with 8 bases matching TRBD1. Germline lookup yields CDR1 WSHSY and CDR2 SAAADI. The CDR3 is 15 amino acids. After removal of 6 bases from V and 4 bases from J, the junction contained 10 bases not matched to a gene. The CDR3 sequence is CASRETGQGTTEAFF. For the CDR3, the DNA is TGCGCCAGCAGAGAGACAGGACAGGGAACCACTGAAGCTTTCTTT.

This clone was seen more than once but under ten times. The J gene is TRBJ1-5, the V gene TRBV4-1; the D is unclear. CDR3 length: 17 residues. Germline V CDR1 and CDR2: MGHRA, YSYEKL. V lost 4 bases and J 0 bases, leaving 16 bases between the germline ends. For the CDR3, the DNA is TGCGCCAGCAGCCTTGGACTTGTATTAAATAGCAATCAGCCCCAGCATTTT. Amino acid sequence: CASSLGLVLNSNQPQHF.

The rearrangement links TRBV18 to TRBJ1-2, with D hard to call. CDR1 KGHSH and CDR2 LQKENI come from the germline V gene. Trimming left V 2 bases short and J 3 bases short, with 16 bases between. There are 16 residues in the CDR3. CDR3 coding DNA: TGTGCCAGCTCACCATTTGTCCCCACAGACCACTATGGCTACACCTTC. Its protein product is CASSPFVPTDHYGYTF. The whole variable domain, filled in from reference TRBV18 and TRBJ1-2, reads NAGVMQNPRHLVRRRGQEARLRCSPMKGHSHVYWYRQLPEEGLKFMVYLQKENIIDESGMPKERFSAEFPKEGPSILRIQQVVRGDSAAYFCASSPFVPTDHYGYTFGSGTRLTVV.

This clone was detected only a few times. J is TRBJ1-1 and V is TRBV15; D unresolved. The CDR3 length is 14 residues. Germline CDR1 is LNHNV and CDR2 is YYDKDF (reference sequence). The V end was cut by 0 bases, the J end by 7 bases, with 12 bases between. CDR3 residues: CATSREGSHLEAFF. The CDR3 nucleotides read TGTGCCACCAGCAGAGAGGGCTCCCACCTTGAAGCTTTCTTT.

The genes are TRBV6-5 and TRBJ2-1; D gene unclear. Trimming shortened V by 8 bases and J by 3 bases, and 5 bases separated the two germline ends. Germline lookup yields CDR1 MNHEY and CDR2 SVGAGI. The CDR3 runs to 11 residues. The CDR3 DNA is TGTGCCAGCCGGAGCTACAATGAGCAGTTCTTC. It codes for CASRSYNEQFF.